One T cell receptor (beta chain) is described in this entry. What it recognizes is unknown. This entry belongs to a study of cytomegalovirus exposure and HLA in healthy donors. Germline V gene sequence: CDR1 SGDLS, CDR2 YYNGEE. The CDR3 spans 13 residues. Between the trimmed V and J ends, which lost 4 bases and 5 bases, there was a span of 12 bases. Study findings and constraints: Among TCR sequences, most were rare, though some public TCRs appeared in many donors. Accurate prediction of most subjects' HLA-A and HLA-B alleles from TCR beta sequences was reported.

With 60 Vbeta and 13 Jbeta primers, the PCR was carried out. Using immunoSEQ multiplex PCR, the repertoire was profiled, and TCRdb retains in-frame clones only, with some absent. Seen here are 40,000 to 55,000 clones, around 81% observed once, and the top ten hold 8.1%. This chain links TRBV9 with TRBJ1-2; D is possibly TRBD1 (6 bases). What was sequenced was PBMCs. The origin of this receptor is a man under 40 in good health and CMV-seropositive. The DNA of the CDR3 is TGTGCCAGCAGCCCCAGGGGCACTTATGGCTACACCTTC. Amino acids: CASSPRGTYGYTF.